This T cell receptor beta chain was sequenced for a study of shared clonotypes between healthy human individuals (dated by TCRdb to 2020 to 2022). In the study overall: The cohort comprised a couple of women and three men aged 18 to 49 years. Each donor's leukapheresis produced roughly between roughly 0.85 and 10 billion PBMCs. To estimate repertoire size and how much clonotype sharing occurs between individuals, the study deeply sequenced the blood TCR repertoires of roughly 5 healthy adults. To increase sequencing depth and limit assay-specific biases, different laboratories used diverse techniques to prepare libraries and sequence TCR repertoires. For each donor, three plates each were used for CD4 naive and CD4 memory, two plates were used for CD8 naive, and one plate was used for CD8 memory.

As concerns this clone: What antigen it recognizes has not been identified. Base qualities are missing; no much larger clone stands one base away.

The donors were healthy, HIV-negative adults who had no recently reported acute infections or vaccinations. Every donor was a Caucasian adult residing in Nashville, Tennessee, USA. CD4+ T cells were enriched by magnetic negative selection; naive cells were then positively selected on CD45RA, and the negative fraction formed the memory subset. Blood was collected by leukapheresis, and PBMCs were isolated by Ficoll-Histopaque density gradient centrifugation and then cryopreserved in liquid nitrogen vapor phase. Purity and quantity of every magnetically sorted T cell population were checked by analytical flow cytometry. Genomic DNA was isolated from each sorted fraction and quantified by UV absorbance on a Nanodrop 2000c. Using the deep immunoSEQ assay, TCR CDR3 regions were amplified from genomic DNA by multiplex PCR. Genomic DNA extracted from each cell subset was distributed evenly over all wells of several immunoSEQ 96-well plates, and each plate served as one replicate. For sorted subsets, roughly 200 ng genomic DNA, equal to tens of thousands of T cell genomes, was loaded into each replicate PCR. Purified libraries were measured with a Qubit 3.0 fluorometer, size-checked on a Bioanalyzer 2100, and measured again with the KAPA Library Quantification kit. Every immunoSEQ 96-well plate was sequenced on a separate single-read 150-cycle Illumina NextSeq 550 flow cell. For the original study's pipeline: Because only junctional sequences without quality scores were contained in the immunoSEQ output, filtering matching that applied to full-length reads could not be performed. Sequences were annotated with PyIR, a Python wrapper for IgBLAST v1.9, using IMGT germline references to assign V/J genes and CDR3. Any read was removed if the V/J assignment was weak (E-value above 1e-6), the CDR3 was missing, or the read contained stop codons, out-of-frame junctions, or ambiguous translated residues. V3J clonotypes were defined as sequences sharing an identical inferred V gene, J gene, and CDR3 amino acid sequence. The percentage overlap between two repertoires was calculated by dividing the number of shared unique clonotypes by the size of the smaller repertoire. RTK rarefaction, the Chao1 estimator, and Recon v2.1 estimates of unobserved clonotypes were used to assess repertoire richness. Generation probabilities for all TCRbeta clonotypes obtained by the gDNA method from a handful of donors were computed using OLGA. Sourced from immuneACCESS, this table was stored by TCRdb with only in-frame sequences that have V and J called. A share of the clones is absent; for the studies checked, an unresolved V gene accounts for under half, and the remainder has no known explanation. The V and J calls and clone size come from that table; D and trimming were worked out from the DNA. Counted in this sample were 2 million to 2.5 million clones; over 90% of them appeared once. Together, the top ten hold 0.39% of the sample.

Broad study findings and their caveats: Pairwise subsampling indicated that sequencing depth was expected to affect the degree of clonotype sharing among donors. Across a few donors, approximately 5% of naive CD4, over 3% of naive CD8, about 2.3% of memory CD4, and 0.4% of memory CD8 clonotypes were shared. Even with the large sequencing depth, rarefaction of the sorted-subset datasets indicated that sequencing was incomplete. Sampling was restricted to blood, and TCR repertoires in tissue are likely to differ from TCR repertoires in blood. Compared with non-shared clonotypes, the clonotypes found in all four sorted-subset donors had higher generation probabilities. Estimated clonotype richness was generally larger for naive than for memory subsets. The genetic and exposure-history diversity represented was limited by the small number of donors.

The sequence was collected from a man aged 18-30 years in good health. Some clones in this sample may be carry-over from other donors' samples. The sequencing input was naive CD4+ T cells from PBMCs. In the paper's terms, the cell subset or site label means: CD45RA+ positively selected.

The nucleotide sequence reads as follows: TGCGCCAGCAGCTTGGAGGCGACTAGCGGGAGCACAGATACGCAGTATTTT. It codes for CASSLEATSGSTDTQYF. The V gene is TRBV5-1 and the J gene is TRBJ2-3, with TRBD2 identical over 10 junction bases. The CDR3 contains 17 residues, cysteine and phenylalanine counted. Only the CDR3 DNA stays, 51 bases, in frame from base 1. Germline trimming: 0 bases from V, 0 bases from J; junction bases outside gene matches: 4. CDR1 SGHRS and CDR2 YFSETQ are derived from the germline V gene.